This T cell receptor beta chain was retrieved from a study of blood T cell repertoires in COVID-19. Study at large: Spain, Italy and the United States supplied samples that represented acute and convalescent COVID-19. T cells, B-cell-depleted T cells, or PBMCs supplied cDNA or gDNA.

The length of the CDR3 is 12 residues. Germline V lookup: CDR1 ENHRY, CDR2 SYGVKD. V lost 3 bases and J lost 4, with 7 bases in between. Original processing notes: How many nucleated cells were present was estimated from reference gene primer amplification. Libraries were prepared by immunoSEQ multiplex PCR; TCRdb keeps only in-frame clonotypes and omits some of them. D and trimming were read from the DNA, whereas the V and J calls and clone size are those reported in that table. Among roughly 220,000 clones, 84% were seen once, and the ten largest hold 1.2% to 1.5%. This chain connects TRBV10-3 to TRBJ2-7, with D maybe TRBD1 (5 bases). The specimen sequenced was peripheral blood. The receptor's source is a middle-aged woman who had recovered from COVID-19. This CDR3 reads CAISDRVYEQYF. The DNA for the CDR3 is TGTGCCATCAGTGACAGGGTTTACGAGCAGTACTTC.